These 17 T cell receptor beta chains share one sample of origin, sequenced in a study of PD-L1 blockade in urothelial cancer. Here immunoSEQ multiplex PCR was the method, and the copy in TCRdb shows in-frame clones only, minus some. The sample lists approximately 90,000 clones, over 65% seen once, with 14% in the top ten. As for time point: pretreatment peripheral blood. Sequenced material: PBMCs, taken around atezolizumab (anti-PD-L1) treatment. The receptors shown here come from a man aged 55 to 70 with urothelial cancer.

V is TRBV5-6 and J is TRBJ1-6; TRBD1 matches at 12 bases. Germline V gene lookup returns CDR1 SGHDT and CDR2 YYEEEE. V was pared by 5 bases and J by 2 bases, with 11 bases of the junction left unmatched. This CDR3 comprises 19 residues. In nucleotides, the CDR3 is TGTGCCAGCAGTCCGGCGGGACAGGGGGCGCAGACCTATAATTCACCCCTCCACTTT. Encoded protein: CASSPAGQGAQTYNSPLHF.

The genes are TRBV6-7 and TRBJ1-2, with TRBD1 as a possible D gene (5 bases). TRBV6-7 is filed as an ORF, its function uncertain. The germline V and J ends were trimmed by 5 bases and 2 bases, with 15 bases remaining between them. The CDR3 consists of 15 residues. CDR3 protein: CASSGAESENYGYTF. The CDR3 region has the DNA TGTGCCAGCAGTGGGGCTGAGAGCGAAAACTATGGCTACACCTTC.

V usage is TRBV7-3 and J usage is TRBJ2-2; maybe TRBD2 (6 bases). Trimming cost V 6 bases and J 5 bases, with 13 bases left between them. The germline V gene has CDR1 SGHTA and CDR2 FQGTGA. The CDR3 has 14 amino acids. CDR3 amino acids: CASRRGGVTGELFF. CDR3 DNA sequence: TGTGCCAGCAGACGAGGAGGGGTTACCGGGGAGCTGTTTTTT.

The chain couples TRBV6-5 to TRBJ2-7, with TRBD1 as a possible D gene (6 bases). The CDR3 extends over 15 amino acids. Per germline, CDR1 MNHEY and CDR2 SVGAGI. Trimming took off 4 bases at V and 0 bases at J, with 13 bases between the two ends. As DNA, the CDR3 is TGTGCCAGCAGTTTACACCGACAGGCCTCCTACGAGCAGTACTTC. It is translated as CASSLHRQASYEQYF.

The chain links TRBV19 to TRBJ2-7; a weak D match, TRBD2 (5 bases). Per germline, CDR1 LNHDA and CDR2 SQIVND (reference sequence). The CDR3 consists of 12 residues. Trimming took off 3 bases at V and 7 bases at J, with 10 bases between the two ends. CDR3 nucleotide sequence: TGTGCCAGTAGTATTTCGAGGGAAGAGCAGTACTTC. It specifies CASSISREEQYF.

The chain employs TRBV2 and TRBJ1-2, with D perhaps matching TRBD1 (6 bases). This CDR3 is 16 amino acids long. V lost 6 bases, J lost 5 bases, and 22 bases lay in between. Germline V CDR1 and CDR2: SNHLY, FYNNEI. CDR3 coding DNA: TGTGCCAGCAGCGAAACTACAGGGCTTTGGATATATGGCTACACCTTC. Its protein is CASSETTGLWIYGYTF.

The chain is built from TRBV30 and TRBJ1-4; D is uncertain. CDR3 length equals 13 residues. Trimming removed 3 bases from V and 6 bases from J, with 11 bases in between. Germline V CDR1 and CDR2: GTSNPN, SVGIG (reference sequence). CDR3 DNA: TGTGCCTGGAGGTTCATGTCGGATGAAAAACTGTTTTTT. Translation: CAWRFMSDEKLFF.

This clone was counted once. The chain carries TRBV6-5 and TRBJ2-7; D ambiguous. Trimming cost V 2 bases and J 0 bases, with 8 bases left between them. The CDR3 length is 14 residues. Germline values: CDR1 MNHEY, CDR2 SVGAGI. CDR3: CASSYDWSSYEQYF. The CDR3 bases are TGTGCCAGCAGTTACGACTGGAGCTCCTACGAGCAGTACTTC.

The CDR3 bases are TGTGCCAGCAGCTCAACAGGGATAGGCGAGCAGTACTTC. It translates to CASSSTGIGEQYF. The J gene is TRBJ2-7, the V gene TRBV7-2, with D maybe TRBD1 (6 bases). The CDR3 runs 13 residues. Germline CDR1 reads SGHTA; CDR2 reads FQGNSA. V was shortened by 4 bases and J by 6 bases, with 13 bases between the two germline ends.

The rearrangement links TRBV14 to TRBJ2-5; 7 bases are shared with TRBD1. The CDR3 spans 14 residues. Germline CDR1 SGHDN, CDR2 FVKESK. The V gene end was trimmed by 5 bases and the J gene end by 0 bases; junction bases not matched to a gene: 3. The CDR3 region has the DNA TGTGCCAGCAGCTTACAGGGGAACCAAGAGACCCAGTACTTC. It translates to CASSLQGNQETQYF.

The chain combines TRBV5-1 with TRBJ2-1; 7 nucleotides align to TRBD2. Germline V gene lookup returns CDR1 SGHRS and CDR2 YFSETQ. This CDR3 has 16 residues. V was clipped by 0 bases and J by 0 bases; unmatched bases: 3. CDR3 DNA: TGCGCCAGCAGCTTGGCGCGGGGGAGCTCCTACAATGAGCAGTTCTTC. Translating gives CASSLARGSSYNEQFF. The full variable domain, in which reference TRBV5-1 and TRBJ2-1 provide the parts outside the CDR3, is KAGVTQTPRYLIKTRGQQVTLSCSPISGHRSVSWYQQTPGQGLQFLFEYFSETQRNKGNFPGRFSGRQFSNSRSEMNVSTLELGDSALYLCASSLARGSSYNEQFFGPGTRLTVL.

The J gene is TRBJ2-1, the V gene TRBV10-2; 9 bases match TRBD1. This CDR3 is built from 12 residues. V trimming: 6 bases; J trimming: 7 bases; junction bases outside the gene matches: 1. Germline V lookup: CDR1 WSHSY, CDR2 SAAADI. The CDR3 protein is CASRGQGNEQFF. In nucleotides, the CDR3 is TGCGCCAGCAGAGGACAGGGGAATGAGCAGTTCTTC.

The chain couples TRBV29-1 to TRBJ2-1, with TRBD1 matching over 7 bases. Germline V gene data show CDR1 as SQVTM and CDR2 as ANQGSEA. The CDR3 runs 14 residues. The J segment lost 8 bases and the V segment lost 7 bases, leaving 14 bases of the junction unmatched. CDR3 DNA sequence: TGCAGCGCAGCCCCGACCAGAGGGGGCGATGAGCAGTTCTTC. Its protein product is CSAAPTRGGDEQFF.

This clone was picked up one time. The chain joins TRBV7-9 to TRBJ1-1; the D gene is possibly TRBD1 (5 bases). The germline V gene has CDR1 SEHNR and CDR2 FQNEAQ (reference sequence). Trimming took off 1 base at V and 1 base at J, with 10 bases between the two ends. CDR3 length: 15 amino acids. As DNA, the CDR3 is TGTGCCAGCAGCTTAGGTACAGGCCGGAACACTGAAGCTTTCTTT. It yields the protein CASSLGTGRNTEAFF.

The chain joins TRBV5-1 to TRBJ2-1; 13 bases fit TRBD2. This CDR3 is 15 amino acids long. Germline loops: CDR1 SGHRS, CDR2 YFSETQ. J was trimmed by 7 bases and V by 4 bases; bases with no gene match: 5. DNA of the CDR3: TGCGCCAGCAGCCTTGGACTAGCGGGAGCAAATGAGCAGTTCTTC. This sequence encodes CASSLGLAGANEQFF.

This chain uses TRBV7-8 with TRBJ2-1, with TRBD2 matching over 9 bases. The CDR3 extends over 12 amino acids. Germline CDR1 SGHVS, CDR2 FQNEAQ. The V gene end was trimmed by 5 bases and the J gene end by 10 bases; junction bases not matched to a gene: 3. The CDR3 DNA reads TGTGCCAGCAGCCAGGGACTAGCCGAGCAGTTCTTC. Translation gives CASSQGLAEQFF.

This clone appeared a few times. CDR3: CATTRDRGAEQYF. In DNA, the CDR3 is TGTGCTACTACCCGGGACAGGGGAGCCGAGCAGTACTTC. The rearrangement uses TRBV30 and TRBJ2-7; TRBD1 matches 10 bases. CDR1 is GTSNPN, CDR2 SVGIG, per germline (reference sequence). The CDR3 has 13 residues.